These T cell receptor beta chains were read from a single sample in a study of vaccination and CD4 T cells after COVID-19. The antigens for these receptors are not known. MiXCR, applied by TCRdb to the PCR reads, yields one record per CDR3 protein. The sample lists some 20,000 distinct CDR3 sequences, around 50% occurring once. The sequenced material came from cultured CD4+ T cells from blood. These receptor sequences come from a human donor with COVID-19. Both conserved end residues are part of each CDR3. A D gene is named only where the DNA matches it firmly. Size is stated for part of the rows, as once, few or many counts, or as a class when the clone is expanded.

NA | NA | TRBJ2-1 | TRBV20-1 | CSAPRGGQSYNEQFF | TGCAGTGCCCCCCGCGGGGGCCAATCCTACAATGAGCAGTTCTTC
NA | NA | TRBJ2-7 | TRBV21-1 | CASSKDRLIDWREQYF | TGTGCCAGCAGCAAAGATCGGCTGATAGATTGGCGCGAGCAGTACTTC
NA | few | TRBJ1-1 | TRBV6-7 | CASSYSGERGAGTEAFF | TGTGCCAGCAGTTACTCGGGCGAGAGGGGGGCAGGCACTGAAGCTTTCTTT
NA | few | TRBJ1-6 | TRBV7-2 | CASSLAEGTNSPLHF | TGTGCCAGCAGCTTAGCAGAGGGAACGAATTCACCCCTCCACTTT
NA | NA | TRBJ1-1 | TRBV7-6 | CASSLGSRFNTEAFF | TGTGCCAGCAGCTTAGGCAGTAGGTTTAACACTGAAGCTTTCTTT
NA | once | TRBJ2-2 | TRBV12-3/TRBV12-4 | CASSNPGMNTGELFF | TGTGCCAGCTCCAATCCGGGAATGAACACCGGGGAGCTGTTTTTT
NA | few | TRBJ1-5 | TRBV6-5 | CASSYSPGVSNQPQHF | TGTGCCAGCAGTTACTCTCCGGGGGTTAGCAATCAGCCCCAGCATTTT
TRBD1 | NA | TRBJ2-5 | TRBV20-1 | CSARTVKGQGQETQYF | TGCAGTGCTAGGACCGTTAAGGGACAGGGGCAAGAGACCCAGTACTTC
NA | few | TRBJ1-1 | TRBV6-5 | CASSYSPDGNTEAFF | TGTGCCAGCAGTTACTCCCCGGACGGGAACACTGAAGCTTTCTTT
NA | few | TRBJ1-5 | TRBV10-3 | CAISKDNSNQPQHF | TGTGCCATCAGTAAGGACAATAGCAATCAGCCCCAGCATTTT
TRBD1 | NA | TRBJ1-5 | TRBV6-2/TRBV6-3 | CASSSKGAMSNQPQHF | TGTGCCAGCAGTTCGAAGGGGGCGATGAGCAATCAGCCCCAGCATTTT
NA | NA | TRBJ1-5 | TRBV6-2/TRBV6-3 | CASSYSVKVLHF | TGTGCCAGCAGTTACTCGGTGAAGGTACTGCATTTT
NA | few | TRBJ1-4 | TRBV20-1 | CSAILSWGANEKLFF | TGCAGTGCTATTCTAAGCTGGGGCGCAAATGAAAAACTGTTTTTT
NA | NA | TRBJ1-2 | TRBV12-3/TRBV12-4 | CASSFPTGLRGYTF | TGTGCCAGCAGTTTCCCGACAGGCCTACGAGGCTACACCTTC
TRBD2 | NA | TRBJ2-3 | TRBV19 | CASSNLAGRADTQYF | TGTGCCAGTAGTAACCTAGCGGGGAGGGCAGATACGCAGTATTTT
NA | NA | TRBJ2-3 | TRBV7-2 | CASSLQGAGGDTQYF | TGTGCCAGCAGCTTACAGGGGGCGGGAGGAGATACGCAGTATTTT
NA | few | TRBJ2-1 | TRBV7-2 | CASSFYGNEQFF | TGTGCCTCTTCTTTTTATGGGAATGAGCAGTTCTTC
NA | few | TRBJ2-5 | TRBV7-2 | CASSSDSKPQETQYF | TGTGCCAGCAGCTCCGATTCTAAGCCGCAAGAGACCCAGTACTTC
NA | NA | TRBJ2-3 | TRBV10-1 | CASSEWGQPHDTQYF | TGCGCCAGCAGTGAGTGGGGACAACCTCACGATACGCAGTATTTT
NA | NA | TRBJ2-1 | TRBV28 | CASSPYYVQGEQFF | TGTGCCAGCAGTCCCTATTATGTACAGGGTGAGCAGTTCTTC
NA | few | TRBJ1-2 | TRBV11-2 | CASSLVLGGSYGYTF | TGTGCCAGCAGCTTAGTATTAGGGGGAAGCTATGGCTACACCTTC
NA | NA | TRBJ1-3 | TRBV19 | CASSSQDLSSGNTIYF | TGTGCCAGTAGTTCCCAGGACCTGAGCTCTGGAAACACCATATATTTT
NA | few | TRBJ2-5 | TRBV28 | CASSLQETQYF | TGTGCCAGCAGCCTTCAAGAGACCCAGTACTTC
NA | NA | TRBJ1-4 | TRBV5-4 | CASTTSGGPKLFF | TGTGCCAGCACCACCTCGGGGGGACCGAAACTGTTTTTT